This TCR beta chain was identified in a study of blood T cell repertoires in COVID-19. This clone was counted only a few times. In the original analysis: Using reference gene primer amplification, nucleated cell counts were estimated. Profiling relied on immunoSEQ multiplex PCR, and the TCRdb table lists in-frame clones only, not all of them. V and J calls and clone size are as listed in that table; D and trimming were resolved from the DNA. The sample contains 200,000 to 250,000 clones, about nine tenths of which appear only once. The CDR3 consists of 13 residues. V gave up 5 bases and J gave up 7 bases; unmatched junction bases: 7. Recruited during active infection, patients (from Seattle) were subsequently followed longitudinally.

V usage is TRBV12-3 or TRBV12-4 and J usage is TRBJ2-7; 8 bases line up with TRBD1. The TCR comes from a man in his thirties or forties with COVID-19, enrolled during active disease. The sequenced sample consisted of peripheral blood. The CDR3 DNA is TGTGCCAGCAGTCGGGACAGGTTGGAAGAGCAGTACTTC. Its translation is CASSRDRLEEQYF.